The 14 T cell receptor beta chains presented below share a single source sample, sequenced in a study of blood T cells in healthy people across ages. Using a J-beta primer mix together with a sample-barcoded 5' primer, a second PCR was run for about 7 to 12 cycles. TCRdb itself ran the 5' RACE reads through MiXCR, one entry per CDR3 protein. Seen here are around 1,700,000 distinct CDR3 sequences, roughly 27% observed once, and the top ten hold more than 6%. Sequencing was performed on blood. Source of these receptors: a young woman in good health.

About this clonotype: This may be a read error, as it is one base from a much larger clone. This chain joins TRBV7-3 and TRBJ2-5, with 13 bases lining up with TRBD2. The V and J ends lost 4 bases and 11 bases, in that order; junction bases with no gene match: 10. The length of the CDR3 is 15 residues. Germline assignment: CDR1 SGHTA and CDR2 FQGTGA. Here the CDR3 reads CASSSGLAGANEQYF. CDR3 sequence (DNA): TGTGCCAGCAGCTCAGGACTAGCGGGGGCCAATGAGCAGTACTTC.

V and J are TRBV29-1 and TRBJ2-7, with D perhaps TRBD1 or TRBD2 (5 bases each). The CDR3 runs to 12 residues. Germline V lookup: CDR1 SQVTM, CDR2 ANQGSEA. V lost 5 bases and J 2 bases, leaving 10 bases between the germline ends. The CDR3 DNA sequence: TGCAGCGTTAGAGGGGCCCCCTACGAGCAGTACTTC. Amino acid sequence: CSVRGAPYEQYF.

This chain connects TRBV2 to TRBJ2-7; 11 nucleotides align to TRBD2. The trim removed 6 bases at V and 3 bases at J, leaving 7 bases unmatched. The germline V gene encodes CDR1 SNHLY and CDR2 FYNNEI. The CDR3 sequence is 15 residues long. CDR3 sequence (DNA): TGTGCCAGCAGGCCAGGTGGGACTAGCGGCTACGAGCAGTACTTC. Residues: CASRPGGTSGYEQYF. Looking up the rest from reference TRBV2 and TRBJ2-7 gives the full variable domain: EPEVTQTPSHQVTQMGQEVILRCVPISNHLYFYWYRQILGQKVEFLVSFYNNEISEKSEIFDDQFSVERPDGSNFTLKIRSTKLEDSAMYFCASRPGGTSGYEQYFGPGTRLTVT.

The chain recombines TRBV7-9 with TRBJ2-7; 10 bases match TRBD1. Germline V gene lookup returns CDR1 SEHNR and CDR2 FQNEAQ (reference sequence). This CDR3 comprises 17 residues. V lost 0 bases, J lost 0 bases, and 5 bases stayed unmatched. CDR3 sequence reads: CASSLATGGGSSYEQYF. The CDR3 DNA is TGTGCCAGCAGCTTAGCGACAGGGGGCGGCAGCTCCTACGAGCAGTACTTC.

This chain uses TRBV6-5 with TRBJ2-1; D is possibly TRBD2 (5 bases). The CDR3 runs to 14 residues. Germline CDR1 and CDR2: MNHEY and SVGAGI. Trimming shortened V by 5 bases and J by 10 bases, and 18 bases separated the two germline ends. CDR3 coding DNA: TGTGCCAGCAGTACAACCGGACTGATCCCGGAGCAGTTCTTC. Encoded protein: CASSTTGLIPEQFF.

The table lists this clonotype with a few counts. Being one base from a much bigger clone, this may be a read error. CDR3 coding DNA: TGCGCCAGCAGCTTTCGAGGAGCGGAGCCCTGCTACGAGCAGTACTTC. It codes for CASSFRGAEPCYEQYF. This chain joins TRBV5-1 and TRBJ2-7, with D perhaps TRBD2 (5 bases). This CDR3 is 16 amino acids long. From germline, CDR1 is SGHRS and CDR2 YFSETQ. V lost 2 bases and J 3 bases, leaving 18 bases between the germline ends.

This clonotype showed up many times. V usage is TRBV20-1 and J usage is TRBJ2-5, with 9 bases matching TRBD2. CDR3 length equals 13 residues. Trimming at V came to 3 bases and at J to 5 bases, leaving 4 bases not matched to a gene. Germline V CDR1 and CDR2: DFQATT, SNEGSKA (reference sequence). This chain's CDR3 is CSASWTSAETQYF. For the CDR3, the DNA is TGCAGTGCTAGTTGGACTAGCGCCGAGACCCAGTACTTC.

This clonotype appeared a single time. With a much larger clone just one base away, this may be a read error. The genes are TRBV12-3 or TRBV12-4 and TRBJ2-1, with unresolved D. The CDR3 consists of 13 residues. The chain's CDR3 is CTSSLFGNGEQFF. The DNA of the CDR3 is TGTACCAGCAGTTTATTTGGGAATGGTGAGCAGTTCTTC.

Ten or more counts support this clonotype. V is TRBV7-2 and J is TRBJ2-3; tentative D call: TRBD2 (6 bases). This CDR3 is built from 16 residues. Germline-derived CDR1 and CDR2 are SGHTA and FQGNSA. The V gene lost 0 bases and the J gene lost 2 bases, with 12 bases spanning the gap. CDR3: CASSLASSVPTDTQYF. As DNA, the CDR3 is TGTGCCAGCAGCTTAGCGTCTAGCGTTCCCACAGATACGCAGTATTTT. The full variable domain, its missing parts supplied by reference TRBV7-2 and TRBJ2-3, is GAGVSQSPSNKVTEKGKDVELRCDPISGHTALYWYRQSLGQGLEFLIYFQGNSAPDKSGLPSDRFSAERTGGSVSTLTIQRTQQEDSAVYLCASSLASSVPTDTQYFGPGTRLTVL.

The chain has TRBV28 and TRBJ2-6; tentatively, D is TRBD1 or TRBD2 (5 bases each). Looked up from germline, CDR1 is MDHEN and CDR2 is SYDVKM. V was clipped by 6 bases and J by 0 bases, with 9 bases between them. The CDR3 runs 15 residues. The CDR3 DNA follows: TGTGCCAGCAGCCGGGGCGTCTCTGGGGCCAACGTCCTGACTTTC. Its translation is CASSRGVSGANVLTF. Full variable domain (rest looked up from reference TRBV28 and TRBJ2-6): DVKVTQSSRYLVKRTGEKVFLECVQDMDHENMFWYRQDPGLGLRLIYFSYDVKMKEKGDIPEGYSVSREKKERFSLILESASTNQTSMYLCASSRGVSGANVLTFGAGSRLTVL.

CDR3 amino acids: CATSDSAGTGGSEQFF. The CDR3 DNA follows: TGTGCCACCAGTGATTCGGCGGGGACAGGGGGCAGTGAGCAGTTCTTC. The chain couples TRBV24-1 to TRBJ2-1, with 12 bases matching TRBD1. V was clipped by 2 bases and J by 9 bases; unmatched bases: 7. Germline V lookup: CDR1 KGHDR, CDR2 SFDVKD. The CDR3 runs to 16 residues.

Concerning this clonotype itself: This may be a read error, as it is one base from a much larger clone. The chain is built from TRBV2 and TRBJ2-5, with TRBD1 matching 8 bases. Judging by the DNA end, TRBJ2-7 fits better; the J call may be wrong. Per the germline V gene, CDR1 is SNHLY and CDR2 is FYNNEI. The CDR3 contains 13 residues. In DNA, the CDR3 is TGTGCCAGCGAAACAGGGGGAGAAGCCGAGCAGTACTTC. Encoded protein: CASETGGEAEQYF.

As regards this clonotype: A much bigger clone sits one base away, suggesting this may be a read error. The chain joins TRBV29-1 to TRBJ2-7; TRBD1 might be the D (6 bases). Per the germline V gene, CDR1 is SQVTM and CDR2 is ANQGSEA. The CDR3 has 13 amino acids. V was clipped by 6 bases and J by 3 bases, with 15 bases between them. In DNA form, the CDR3 reads TGCAGCGTCCGGGACACTTCTTGCTACGAGCAGTACTTC. It yields the protein CSVRDTSCYEQYF.

The rearrangement uses TRBV4-3 and TRBJ2-7; 7 bases map to TRBD1. V trimming: 4 bases; J trimming: 1 base; junction bases outside the gene matches: 10. This CDR3 is 16 amino acids long. Germline values: CDR1 LGHNA, CDR2 YSLEER. CDR3 region: CASSPSRSGGSYEQYF. DNA for the CDR3: TGCGCCAGCAGCCCCTCTCGTTCAGGGGGTTCCTACGAGCAGTACTTC.